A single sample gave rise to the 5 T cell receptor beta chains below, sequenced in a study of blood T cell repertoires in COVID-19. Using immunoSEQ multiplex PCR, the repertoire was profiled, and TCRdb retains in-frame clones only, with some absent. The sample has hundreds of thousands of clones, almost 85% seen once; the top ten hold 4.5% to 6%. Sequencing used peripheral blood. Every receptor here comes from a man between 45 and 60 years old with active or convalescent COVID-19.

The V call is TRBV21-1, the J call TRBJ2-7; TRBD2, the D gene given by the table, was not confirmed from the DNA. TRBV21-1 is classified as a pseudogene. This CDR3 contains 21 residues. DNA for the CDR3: TGTGCCAGCAGCAAAATAGGACTTAAGACTAGCGGGAGGGATCCCTCCTACGAGCAGTACTTC. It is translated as CASSKIGLKTSGRDPSYEQYF.

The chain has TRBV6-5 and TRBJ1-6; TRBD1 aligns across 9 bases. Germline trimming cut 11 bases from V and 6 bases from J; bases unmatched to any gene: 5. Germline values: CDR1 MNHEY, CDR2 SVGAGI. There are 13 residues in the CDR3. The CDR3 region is CAAGTGINSPLHF. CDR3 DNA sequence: TGTGCCGCCGGGACAGGGATTAATTCACCCCTCCACTTT.

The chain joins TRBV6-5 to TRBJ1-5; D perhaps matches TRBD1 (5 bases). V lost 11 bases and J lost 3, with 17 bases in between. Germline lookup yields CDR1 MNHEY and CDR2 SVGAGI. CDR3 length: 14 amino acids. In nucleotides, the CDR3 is TGTGCCTCCCGGGGGGGGACCTACAATCAGCCCCAGCATTTT. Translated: CASRGGTYNQPQHF.

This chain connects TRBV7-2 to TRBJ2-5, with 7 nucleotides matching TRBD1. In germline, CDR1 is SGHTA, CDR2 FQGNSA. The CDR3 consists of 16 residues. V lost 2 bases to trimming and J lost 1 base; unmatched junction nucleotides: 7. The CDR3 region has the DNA TGTGCCAGCAGCTTAATCCCAGGGGGTCCCCAAGAGACCCAGTACTTC. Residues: CASSLIPGGPQETQYF.

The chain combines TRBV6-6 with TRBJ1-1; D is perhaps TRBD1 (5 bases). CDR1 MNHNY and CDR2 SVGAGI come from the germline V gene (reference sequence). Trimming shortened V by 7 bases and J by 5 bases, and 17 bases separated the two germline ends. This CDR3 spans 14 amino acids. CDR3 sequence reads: CASTLLWGRTEAFF. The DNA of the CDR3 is TGTGCCAGCACCCTATTGTGGGGCAGGACTGAAGCTTTCTTT.